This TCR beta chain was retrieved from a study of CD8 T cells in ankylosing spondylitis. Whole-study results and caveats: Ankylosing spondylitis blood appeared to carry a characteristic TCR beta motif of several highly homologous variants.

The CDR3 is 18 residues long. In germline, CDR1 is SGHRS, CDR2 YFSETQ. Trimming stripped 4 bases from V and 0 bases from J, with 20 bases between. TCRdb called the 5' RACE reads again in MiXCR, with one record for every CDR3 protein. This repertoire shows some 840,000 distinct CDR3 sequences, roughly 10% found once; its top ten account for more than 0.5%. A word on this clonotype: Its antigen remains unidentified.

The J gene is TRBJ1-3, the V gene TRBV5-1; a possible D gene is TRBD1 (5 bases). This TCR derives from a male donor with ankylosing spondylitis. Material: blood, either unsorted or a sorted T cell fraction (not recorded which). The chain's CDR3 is CASSPGRGQTDSGNTIYF. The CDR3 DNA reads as TGCGCCAGCAGCCCGGGGAGGGGTCAAACCGACTCTGGAAACACCATATATTTT.